The TCR beta chain described here comes from a study of Graves' ophthalmopathy and Graves' hyperthyroidism (dated by TCRdb to between 2018 and 2020). Concerning the study at large: Peripheral blood was collected before any treatment was given, at the time of initial diagnosis. TCR beta repertoire signatures were used to distinguish Graves' ophthalmopathy from Graves' hyperthyroidism and to predict progression to ophthalmopathy. In total, 135 blood samples were TCR-sequenced: around 42 ophthalmopathy, over 70 hyperthyroidism and 17 hyperthyroidism-to-ophthalmopathy patients. To explore V-J signatures distinguishing ophthalmopathy from hyperthyroidism, a discovery set of 100 or so patients (roughly 44 ophthalmopathy, 57 stable hyperthyroidism) was enrolled. For independent validation, a separate cohort was made up of 18 to 20 hyperthyroidism patients plus 17 patients who later progressed from hyperthyroidism to ophthalmopathy. In 6 or 7 hyperthyroidism patients, T-cell repertoires of thyroid tissue and blood were compared. Following sample collection, hyperthyroidism patients were given methimazole at a starting dose of 30 mg daily, and ophthalmopathy patients were given high-dose intravenous methylprednisolone. General study outcomes and caveats: In validation, the model predicted ophthalmopathy progression with roughly 68% sensitivity and approximately 75% specificity; 12 predicted patients were CT-confirmed with GO in a median of approximately six months. Most expanded thyroid clonotypes with a frequency above 0.001 also appeared in blood, which suggests that blood repertoires may reflect the immune response in the thyroid. In cross-validation, the 13-signature model distinguished ophthalmopathy from stable hyperthyroidism with 85% to 90% sensitivity and almost 83% specificity, and in the test set the corresponding values were approximately 80% and 75%. Sample size was not predetermined statistically, and investigators were not blinded to group allocation.

Ophthalmopathy patients had moderately to severely active disease, Clinical Activity Score of at least 3, NOSPECS grade of at least 4, and disease duration under 3 months. Patients were excluded if they had other autoimmune diseases, uncontrolled infections, pregnancy or lactation. Clinical symptoms, serum thyroxine, TRAb, thyroid ultrasound and orbital computed tomography were used for diagnosis. PBMCs were isolated from 10 ml of fresh peripheral blood by Ficoll-Paque density gradient centrifugation. Total RNA was extracted using Trizol reagent, and RNA quality was checked on an Agilent 2100 Bioanalyzer. This clonotype was counted ten times or more. Its antigen is still unknown. No much larger clonotype is one base removed from it; base qualities were not supplied. TCR beta CDR3 regions were amplified from RNA transcripts for repertoire sequencing. The first round was an RT-PCR using HTBI primers with the Qiagen OneStep RT-PCR kit, and this first round was followed by a second-round multiplex PCR, then size selection and purification. Libraries were sequenced paired-end with 100 bp reads on an Illumina HiSeq2000. Concerning the study's data processing: Reads were processed with SOAPnuke, discarding reads with adapters, uncalled bases, mean Phred below 15, or no exact constant-primer or identifier match. COPE v1.2.5 was used to merge the high-quality paired reads. Each unique nucleotide sequence was treated as a clonotype, and MiTCR v1.1 was used to align the clonotypes to the IMGT TRB V, D and J references. The analysis was limited to V-J combinations with a frequency above 0.0001, which together covered 99.2% of repertoires. For each V-J combination, a TCR clonal expansion and chaos score was defined as F50 clonal expansion divided by the chaos observed in the TCRdist matrix. Welch's t-statistics and random forest were used to narrow the features down to more than 10 V-J combinations, which were then fed into a naive Bayes classifier. The Morisita-Horn index was used to measure how similar the thyroid and blood repertoires were. Using fastp trimming at Q25 and MiXCR clonotype assembly, TCRdb reanalyzed the public sequencing data and kept in-frame beta chains. Entries are consolidated by CDR3 protein sequence, retaining the most common genes and DNA. The V and J calls reflect TCRdb's pipeline rather than the authors' work. This sample holds 650,000 to 900,000 distinct CDR3 sequences; 40% were observed only once. Of the sample, 44% falls within the top ten clones.

The germline V gene gives CDR1 as ENHRY and CDR2 as SYGVKD. Cut back by 6 bases and 0 bases, the V and J ends lie 12 bases apart. From the cysteine up to the phenylalanine, the CDR3 has a length of 16 residues. Only the CDR3 DNA stays, 48 bases, in frame from base 1. What was sequenced was peripheral blood. This TCR came from an adult man with Graves' ophthalmopathy. Recombination joined TRBV10-3 with TRBJ2-6, with the D segment identity uncertain. Here is the DNA: TGTGCCATCAGCCTAGACATCAGCTCTGGGGCCAACGTCCTGACTTTC. Its product reads: CAISLDISSGANVLTF.